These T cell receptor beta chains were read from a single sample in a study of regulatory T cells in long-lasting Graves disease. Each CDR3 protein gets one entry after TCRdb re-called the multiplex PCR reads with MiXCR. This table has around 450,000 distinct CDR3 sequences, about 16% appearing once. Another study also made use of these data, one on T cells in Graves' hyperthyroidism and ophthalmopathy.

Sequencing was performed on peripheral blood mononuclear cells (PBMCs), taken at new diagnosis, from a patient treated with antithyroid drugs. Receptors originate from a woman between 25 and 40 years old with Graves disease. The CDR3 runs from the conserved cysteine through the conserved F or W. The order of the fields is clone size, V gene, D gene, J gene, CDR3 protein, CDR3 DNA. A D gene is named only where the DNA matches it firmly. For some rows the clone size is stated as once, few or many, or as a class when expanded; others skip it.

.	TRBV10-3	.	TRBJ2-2	CAIYRNQGLAHNTGELFF	TGTGCCATCTATCGAAATCAAGGGCTAGCCCACAACACCGGGGAGCTGTTTTTT
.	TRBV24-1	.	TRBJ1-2	CATSDGNYGYTF	TGTGCCACCAGTGATGGGAACTATGGCTACACCTTC
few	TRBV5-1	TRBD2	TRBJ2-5	CASSLALVAGYQETQYF	TGCGCCAGCAGCTTGGCCTTGGTAGCGGGCTACCAAGAGACCCAGTACTTC
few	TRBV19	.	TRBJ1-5	CASKVGFNSNQPQHF	TGTGCCAGTAAAGTGGGGTTTAATAGCAATCAGCCCCAGCATTTT
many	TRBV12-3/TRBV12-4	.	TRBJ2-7	CASSSGGTSSYEQYF	TGTGCCAGCAGTTCTGGGGGGACGAGCTCCTACGAGCAGTACTTC
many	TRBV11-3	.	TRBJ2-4	CASSLTYRNIQYF	TGTGCCAGCAGCTTGACGTACCGAAACATTCAGTACTTC
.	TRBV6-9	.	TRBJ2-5	CASSRGIAETQYF	TGCGCCAGCAGTCGGGGAATTGCGGAGACCCAGTACTTC
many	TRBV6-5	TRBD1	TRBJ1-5	CASSYLGQGGGQPQHF	TGTGCCAGCAGTTACCTGGGACAGGGAGGGGGTCAGCCCCAGCATTTT
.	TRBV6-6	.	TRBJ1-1	CASSYSRTGRMNTEAFF	TGTGCCAGCAGTTACTCGAGGACGGGAAGGATGAACACTGAAGCTTTCTTT
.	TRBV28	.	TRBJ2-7	CASSPNDQLYEQYF	TGTGCCAGCAGTCCCAACGACCAACTCTACGAGCAGTACTTC
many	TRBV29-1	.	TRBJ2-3	CSVVSSTDTQYF	TGCAGCGTTGTATCCTCCACAGATACGCAGTATTTT
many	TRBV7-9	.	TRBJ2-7	CASSLAGGEQYF	TGTGCCAGCAGCTTAGCGGGGGGCGAGCAGTACTTC
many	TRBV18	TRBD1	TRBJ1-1	CASSPLGTAYTEAFF	TGTGCCAGCTCACCGCTAGGGACAGCTTACACTGAAGCTTTCTTT
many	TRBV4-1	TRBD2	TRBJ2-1	CASSQVDMGLAGPNEQFF	TGCGCCAGCAGCCAAGTAGATATGGGACTAGCGGGACCCAATGAGCAGTTCTTC
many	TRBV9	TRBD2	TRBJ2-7	CASSVDPLAGVRAEQYF	TGTGCCAGCAGCGTAGACCCCTTAGCGGGAGTAAGGGCTGAGCAGTACTTC
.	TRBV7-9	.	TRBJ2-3	CASSSIFGATDTQYF	TGTGCCAGCAGCTCAATTTTCGGGGCCACAGATACGCAGTATTTT
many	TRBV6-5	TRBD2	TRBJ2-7	CASSYFSSGRGNEQYF	TGTGCCAGCAGTTACTTCTCTAGCGGGAGAGGAAATGAGCAGTACTTC
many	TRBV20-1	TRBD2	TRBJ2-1	CSASGIPGLAGVGNEQFF	TGCAGTGCTAGTGGCATACCGGGACTAGCGGGAGTTGGGAATGAGCAGTTCTTC
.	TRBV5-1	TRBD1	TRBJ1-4	CASSSTGGFEKLFF	TGCGCCAGCAGTTCGACAGGGGGATTTGAAAAACTGTTTTTT
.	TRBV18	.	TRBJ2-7	CASSPLDGLNEQYF	TGTGCCAGCTCACCACTAGACGGACTTAACGAGCAGTACTTC
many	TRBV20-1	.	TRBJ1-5	CSAREGGRSNQPQHF	TGCAGTGCTAGAGAAGGTGGCAGGAGCAATCAGCCCCAGCATTTT
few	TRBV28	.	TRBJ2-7	CASSDPGFYEQYF	TGTGCCAGCAGTGATCCGGGATTCTACGAGCAGTACTTC
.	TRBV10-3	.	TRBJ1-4	CAISSHSNEKLFF	TGTGCCATCAGTTCTCACAGTAATGAAAAACTGTTTTTT
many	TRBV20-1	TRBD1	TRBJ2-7	CSARDDRGVYEQYF	TGCAGTGCTAGAGATGACAGGGGGGTCTACGAGCAGTACTTC
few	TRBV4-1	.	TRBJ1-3	CASSQSQTASGNTIYF	TGCGCCAGCAGCCAATCCCAGACAGCCTCTGGAAACACCATATATTTT
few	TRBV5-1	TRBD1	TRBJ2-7	CASSSDRVITGQYF	TGCGCCAGCAGCTCTGACAGGGTTATTACGGGGCAGTACTTC
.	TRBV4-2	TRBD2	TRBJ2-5	CASSQAGLAGETQYF	TGTGCCAGCAGCCAAGCCGGACTAGCGGGAGAGACCCAGTACTTC
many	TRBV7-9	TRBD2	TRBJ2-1	CASRTSGGYNEQFF	TGTGCCAGCAGGACGAGCGGGGGCTACAATGAGCAGTTCTTC
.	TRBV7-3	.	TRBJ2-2	CASSLISTGELFF	TGTGCCAGCAGCTTAATCAGCACCGGGGAGCTGTTTTTT
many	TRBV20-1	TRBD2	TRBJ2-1	CSAPSAGTSAYNEQFF	TGCAGTGCCCCTTCCGCGGGTACTAGCGCCTACAATGAGCAGTTCTTC
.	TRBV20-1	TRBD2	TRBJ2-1	CSAKTSGRPIYNEQFF	TGCAGTGCAAAGACTAGCGGGAGGCCGATTTACAATGAGCAGTTCTTC
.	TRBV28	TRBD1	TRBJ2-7	CASRVVLGQGNYEQYF	TGTGCCAGCAGAGTGGTGCTGGGACAGGGGAACTACGAGCAGTACTTC
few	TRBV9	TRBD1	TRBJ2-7	CASSGSTGDYEQYF	TGTGCCAGCAGTGGCTCGACAGGGGACTACGAGCAGTACTTC